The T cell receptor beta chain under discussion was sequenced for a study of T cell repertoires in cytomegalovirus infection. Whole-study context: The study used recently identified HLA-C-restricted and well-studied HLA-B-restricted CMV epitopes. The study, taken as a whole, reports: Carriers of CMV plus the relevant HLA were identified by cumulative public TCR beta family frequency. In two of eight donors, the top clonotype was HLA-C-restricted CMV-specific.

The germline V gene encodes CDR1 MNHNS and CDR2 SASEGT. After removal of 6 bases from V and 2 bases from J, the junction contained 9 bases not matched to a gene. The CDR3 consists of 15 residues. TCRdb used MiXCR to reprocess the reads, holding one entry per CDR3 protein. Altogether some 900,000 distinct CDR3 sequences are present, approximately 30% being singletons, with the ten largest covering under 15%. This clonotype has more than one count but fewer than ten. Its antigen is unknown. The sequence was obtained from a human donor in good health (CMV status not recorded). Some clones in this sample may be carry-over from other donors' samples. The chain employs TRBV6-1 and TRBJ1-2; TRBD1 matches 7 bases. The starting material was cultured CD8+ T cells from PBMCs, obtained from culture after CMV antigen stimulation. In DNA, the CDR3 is TGTGCCAGCAGCTCGCAGGACAGGCTAAACTATGGCTACACCTTC. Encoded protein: CASSSQDRLNYGYTF.